These 27 T cell receptor beta chains were sequenced from one sample in a study of cytomegalovirus exposure and HLA in healthy donors. The primer mix had 60 Vbeta and 13 Jbeta primers. TCRdb's copy holds only in-frame clones and misses some; the assay was immunoSEQ multiplex PCR. The repertoire table contains about 130,000 clones. Sequences were obtained from PBMCs. These receptors were taken from a man aged 18-30 years in good health and CMV-seronegative.

The V and J genes are TRBV15 and TRBJ1-1; D possibly corresponds to TRBD1 (5 bases). The germline V gene has CDR1 LNHNV and CDR2 YYDKDF (reference sequence). V was cut by 1 base and J by 4 bases, with 19 bases left in between. The CDR3 runs to 17 residues. For the CDR3, the DNA is TGTGCCACCAGCAGAGGTCTCGCAGGGCGAGCTGGCACTGAAGCTTTCTTT. This sequence encodes CATSRGLAGRAGTEAFF. The whole variable domain, filled in from reference TRBV15 and TRBJ1-1, reads DAMVIQNPRYQVTQFGKPVTLSCSQTLNHNVMYWYQQKSSQAPKLLFHYYDKDFNNEADTPDNFQSRRPNTSFCFLDIRSPGLGDTAMYLCATSRGLAGRAGTEAFFGQGTRLTVV.

The chain couples TRBV6-5 to TRBJ1-3; D uncertain. The CDR3 covers 15 residues. Looked up from germline, CDR1 is MNHEY and CDR2 is SVGAGI. The V and J ends lost 4 bases and 0 bases respectively, with 10 bases between them. CDR3 nucleotide sequence: TGTGCCAGCAGTTCCACTAGGTACTCTGGAAACACCATATATTTT. Translated: CASSSTRYSGNTIYF.

The chain joins TRBV30 to TRBJ2-7, with D possibly being TRBD2 (6 bases). V shed 3 bases and J shed 7 bases, with 19 bases lying between them. The CDR3 runs 14 residues. Per germline, CDR1 GTSNPN and CDR2 SVGIG (reference sequence). The chain's CDR3 is CAWRSNWDSREQYF. CDR3 sequence (DNA): TGTGCCTGGAGATCAAACTGGGACTCTAGAGAGCAGTACTTC.

The chain recombines TRBV21-1 with TRBJ2-3; the D segment call TRBD1 is taken from the table without a DNA check. TRBV21-1 is a pseudogene. There are 17 residues in the CDR3. This CDR3 is CASTPRRGQGHTDTQYF. The CDR3 region has the DNA TGTGCCAGCACCCCGAGGAGGGGGCAGGGCCACACAGATACGCAGTATTTT.

The chain carries TRBV7-9 and TRBJ1-1; tentative D call: TRBD1 (6 bases). V lost 2 bases and J 1 base, leaving 11 bases between the germline ends. Germline V gene sequence: CDR1 SEHNR, CDR2 FQNEAQ (reference sequence). This CDR3 contains 15 residues. The CDR3 region is CASSLQGHANTEAFF. The CDR3 nucleotides are TGTGCCAGCAGCTTACAGGGACATGCGAACACTGAAGCTTTCTTT.

The J gene is TRBJ1-2, the V gene TRBV7-6; D might be TRBD1 (5 bases). The CDR3 runs to 14 residues. The V end was cut by 5 bases, the J end by 8 bases, with 18 bases between. Germline assignment: CDR1 SGHVS and CDR2 FNYEAQ. In nucleotides, the CDR3 is TGTGCCAGCAGCCCACGCCGGGGGTATAACGGCTACACCTTC. It codes for CASSPRRGYNGYTF. The full variable domain, in which reference TRBV7-6 and TRBJ1-2 provide the parts outside the CDR3, is GAGVSQSPRYKVTKRGQDVALRCDPISGHVSLYWYRQALGQGPEFLTYFNYEAQQDKSGLPNDRFSAERPEGSISTLTIQRTEQRDSAMYRCASSPRRGYNGYTFGSGTRLTVV.

V usage is TRBV4-1 and J usage is TRBJ2-4; D uncertain. CDR1 and CDR2 from the germline V gene are MGHRA and YSYEKL. The CDR3 is 15 residues long. Trimming left V 0 bases short and J 3 bases short, with 9 bases between. DNA for the CDR3: TGCGCCAGCAGCCAAGATAGAGATATCAAAAACATTCAGTACTTC. This translates into CASSQDRDIKNIQYF.

The chain uses TRBV10-3 and TRBJ1-1; D is undetermined. Germline V gene sequence: CDR1 ENHRY, CDR2 SYGVKD. The CDR3 totals 13 residues. V gave up 6 bases and J gave up 0 bases, with 8 bases separating them. CDR3 nucleotides: TGTGCCATCAGCCCGGGGATGAACACTGAAGCTTTCTTT. This encodes CAISPGMNTEAFF.

This sequence joins TRBV11-3 and TRBJ1-1, with 7 bases aligning to TRBD1. V was pared by 5 bases and J by 5 bases, with 11 bases of the junction left unmatched. CDR3 length: 15 residues. The germline CDR1 and CDR2 sequences are SGHNT and YENEEA. In nucleotides, the CDR3 is TGTGCCAGCAGCCCTAGACAGGGTGGGAGGACTGAAGCTTTCTTT. It is translated as CASSPRQGGRTEAFF.

The J gene is TRBJ1-5, the V gene TRBV21-1; the table's D call, TRBD1, was not checked against the DNA. TRBV21-1 is termed a pseudogene. The CDR3 spans 17 residues. CDR3 bases: TGTGCCAGCAGCAACGGACAGGGCCAGTATAGCAATCAGCCCCAGCATTTT. This encodes CASSNGQGQYSNQPQHF.

The chain carries TRBV7-9 and TRBJ2-3, with TRBD2 matching 10 bases. Trimming removed 5 bases from V and 5 bases from J; junction bases left unmatched: 7. The V gene's germline CDR1 is SEHNR and CDR2 FQNEAQ (reference sequence). CDR3 length: 15 amino acids. CDR3 sequence: CASSVSGGPGDTQYF. The CDR3 coding sequence is TGTGCCAGCAGCGTTAGCGGGGGGCCAGGAGATACGCAGTATTTT. Together with reference TRBV7-9 and TRBJ2-3, the CDR3 gives the full variable domain: DTGVSQNPRHKITKRGQNVTFRCDPISEHNRLYWYRQTLGQGPEFLTYFQNEAQLEKSRLLSDRFSAERPKGSFSTLEIQRTEQGDSAMYLCASSVSGGPGDTQYFGPGTRLTVL.

The V gene is TRBV6-5, the J gene TRBJ2-2; TRBD1 matches at 11 bases. Germline CDR1 and CDR2: MNHEY and SVGAGI. J was trimmed by 6 bases and V by 2 bases; bases with no gene match: 5. The CDR3 loop spans 16 amino acids. The CDR3 spells CASSYLDRGPAGELFF. The CDR3 DNA is TGTGCCAGCAGTTACCTGGACAGGGGGCCGGCCGGGGAGCTGTTTTTT.

The chain carries TRBV7-9 and TRBJ2-7, with 7 bases identical to TRBD2. Germline V gene sequence: CDR1 SEHNR, CDR2 FQNEAQ (reference sequence). The CDR3 runs to 15 residues. The V gene end was trimmed by 1 base and the J gene end by 4 bases; junction bases not matched to a gene: 7. This CDR3 is CASSLGGLENYEQYF. The CDR3 nucleotides are TGTGCCAGCAGCTTAGGCGGACTAGAAAATTACGAGCAGTACTTC.

The rearrangement uses TRBV28 and TRBJ1-1; TRBD1 is a possible D gene (5 bases). CDR1 is MDHEN, CDR2 SYDVKM, per germline. The V gene lost 6 bases and the J gene lost 5 bases, with 10 bases spanning the gap. This CDR3 has 12 amino acids. CDR3 DNA sequence: TGTGCCAGCAGCTCAGGGACTACTGAAGCTTTCTTT. Its translation is CASSSGTTEAFF.

The chain employs TRBV7-3 and TRBJ1-3; tentatively, D is TRBD1 (6 bases). The CDR3 has 13 amino acids. CDR1 and CDR2 from the germline V gene are SGHTA and FQGTGA. V was trimmed by 5 bases and J by 2 bases, leaving 7 bases between them. The DNA of the CDR3 is TGTGCCAGCAGCCGGACAGCTGGAAACACCATATATTTT. It codes for CASSRTAGNTIYF.

The rearrangement uses TRBV28 and TRBJ1-1; TRBD1 is a possible D gene (6 bases). This CDR3 contains 13 residues. Per the germline V gene, CDR1 is MDHEN and CDR2 is SYDVKM. This CDR3 is CAVHRDTNTEAFF. As DNA, the CDR3 is TGTGCAGTCCACCGGGACACTAACACTGAAGCTTTCTTT.

The chain has TRBV25-1 and TRBJ1-1; D uncertain. Germline-derived CDR1 and CDR2 are MGHDK and SYGVNS. The V end was cut by 6 bases, the J end by 3 bases, with 8 bases between. The CDR3 contains 12 residues. The CDR3 region has the DNA TGTGCCAGCAGGAGTGAATACACTGAAGCTTTCTTT. It yields the protein CASRSEYTEAFF.

The CDR3 sequence is CASSWGESTGELFF. Written as DNA, the CDR3 is TGTGCCAGCAGTTGGGGGGAGAGCACCGGGGAGCTGTTTTTT. V gene TRBV5-4 combines with J gene TRBJ2-2; maybe TRBD2 (6 bases). Germline-derived CDR1 and CDR2 are SGHNT and YYREEE (reference sequence). The CDR3 runs to 14 residues. Deletions cut 5 bases from V and 4 bases from J, with 12 bases between.

The chain is built from TRBV7-9 and TRBJ2-7; TRBD2 agrees at 7 bases. Germline assignment: CDR1 SEHNR and CDR2 FQNEAQ (reference sequence). The CDR3 sequence is 13 residues long. After removal of 0 bases from V and 6 bases from J, the junction contained 2 bases not matched to a gene. The CDR3 protein is CASSLAGRAEQYF. DNA for the CDR3: TGTGCCAGCAGCTTAGCGGGGAGGGCCGAGCAGTACTTC.

The chain combines TRBV5-1 with TRBJ1-4; D gene unclear. This CDR3 has 13 amino acids. Deletions cut 2 bases from V and 4 bases from J, with 6 bases between. Germline V lookup: CDR1 SGHRS, CDR2 YFSETQ. Written as DNA, the CDR3 is TGCGCCAGCAGCTTCGCGGTTAATGAAAAACTGTTTTTT. Translated, it gives CASSFAVNEKLFF.

For this clone: A read error may produce the germline difference seen at one junction end. Other nucleotide sequences from this sample produce the same CDR3. The chain has TRBV5-4 and TRBJ2-7; D is perhaps TRBD1 (7 bases). The CDR3 is 14 residues long. Germline values: CDR1 SGHNT, CDR2 YYREEE (reference sequence). In DNA, the CDR3 is TGCGCCAGCAGCTCGCAGGGGGGACACTACGAGCAGTACTTC. It codes for CASSSQGGHYEQYF.

The chain combines TRBV2 with TRBJ1-2; D perhaps matches TRBD1 (5 bases). The V end lost 4 bases, the J end lost 2 bases, and 11 bases lay between the germline ends. Germline V gives CDR1 SNHLY, CDR2 FYNNEI. The CDR3 loop spans 14 amino acids. The CDR3 sequence is CASSGIGANYGYTF. The DNA of the CDR3 is TGTGCCAGCAGTGGAATAGGGGCAAACTATGGCTACACCTTC.

The gene calls are TRBV5-4 and TRBJ2-7, with a possible D match to TRBD1 (6 bases). Looked up from germline, CDR1 is SGHNT and CDR2 is YYREEE (reference sequence). This CDR3 has 13 residues. The V end was cut by 5 bases, the J end by 5 bases, with 14 bases between. Written as DNA, the CDR3 is TGTGCCAGCAGAATCCAGGGGAGCGACGAGCAGTACTTC. It encodes CASRIQGSDEQYF. Complete variable domain (other parts from reference TRBV5-4 and TRBJ2-7): ETGVTQSPTHLIKTRGQQVTLRCSSQSGHNTVSWYQQALGQGPQFIFQYYREEENGRGNFPPRFSGLQFPNYSSELNVNALELDDSALYLCASRIQGSDEQYFGPGTRLTVT.

The V and J genes are TRBV5-1 and TRBJ2-7; 7 nucleotides match TRBD2. Trimming removed 0 bases from V and 6 bases from J; junction bases left unmatched: 9. The CDR3 spans 15 residues. Germline CDR1 SGHRS, CDR2 YFSETQ. CDR3 DNA: TGCGCCAGCAGCTTGGGGAGCGGGACTTTGGGCGAGCAGTACTTC. This sequence encodes CASSLGSGTLGEQYF.

The chain links TRBV4-3 to TRBJ2-7, with D maybe TRBD1 (5 bases). This CDR3 comprises 13 residues. Germline CDR1 is LGHNA and CDR2 is YSLEER. V was trimmed by 1 base and J by 13 bases, leaving 17 bases between them. CDR3 DNA sequence: TGCGCCAGCAGCCAAGCGGGCCAGGGCAGTCTCTACTTC. Translation: CASSQAGQGSLYF.

The chain employs TRBV5-1 and TRBJ2-3; 11 positions match TRBD2. V trimming: 5 bases; J trimming: 2 bases; junction bases outside the gene matches: 7. Per germline, CDR1 SGHRS and CDR2 YFSETQ. The CDR3 totals 16 residues. The CDR3 here is CASRPGTSGNTDTQYF. The CDR3 DNA reads as TGCGCCAGCAGACCCGGGACTAGCGGAAACACAGATACGCAGTATTTT.

The genes are TRBV27 and TRBJ1-2, with 8 bases aligning to TRBD1. The germline gives CDR1 MNHEY, CDR2 SMNVEV (reference sequence). V dropped 6 bases and J dropped 1; count of bases not matched to a gene: 7. The CDR3 runs to 15 residues. The CDR3 DNA reads as TGTGCCAGCAGCAGCCGGGACAGGCATAACTATGGCTACACCTTC. Protein sequence: CASSSRDRHNYGYTF.